This T cell receptor beta chain was sequenced for a study of T cells after yellow fever vaccination (dated by TCRdb to the late 2010s). About the full investigation: Memory subsets (EM, EMRA, CM and Tscm) were sorted on a BD FACS Aria III using CD3, CD45RA, CCR7 and CD95 staining. The SMART-Seq v4 Ultra Low Input RNA kit was used to prepare libraries from fractions with low cell numbers. To follow T-cell clones before and after both primary and booster YFV17D yellow fever vaccination, bulk TCR alpha and beta repertoires underwent longitudinal sequencing. Two healthy male donors made up the cohort, one aged 18 to 29 years and the other aged 30 to 40 years. Blood samples were taken at several timepoints before and after primary and secondary immunization, and bulk PBMC replicates and cell subsets were isolated. Memory subsets were sorted on days 0, 15 and 45 and at 18 months after primary vaccination, and on days 0, 15 and 45 after the 30-year booster. The paper as a whole reports these results and caveats: A small share of clonotypes was detected in both CD4 and CD8 compartments, with the overlap likely arising from convergent recombination. Most clones expanded after primary vaccination (around 96% of CD4 and roughly 90% of CD8) were re-detected after the booster, suggesting that broad memory maintenance occurred. Because the study included only a couple of donors, the extent to which the findings can be generalized is limited. FACS-sorted repertoires could contain abundant contaminating clonotypes from the bulk population, so computational filtering was required. On day 0, almost all vaccine-responding clonotypes were below detection in the sorted memory subsets. Compared with the primary T-cell response, the secondary T-cell response was weaker but faster, peaking on day 5 rather than day 15.

In light of the paper, this sample's treatment or condition label describes: live attenuated yellow fever vaccine strain. A standard Ficoll-Paque protocol was used to isolate PBMCs from peripheral blood. For sorted memory subsets, RNA extraction was done with the RNeasy Micro Kit. This clonotype was seen a handful of times. There are no base qualities to consult, and no much larger clone falls within one base. TCR cDNA was made using 5'RACE template switching, a step that added a universal primer site and unique molecular identifiers. Priming for cDNA synthesis came from both the TCR alpha and TCR beta constant segments. Library amplification involved two PCR steps, and the second step added sample barcodes and sequencing adapters. Libraries were sequenced on Illumina HiSeq 2500 (2x100 bp) or NovaSeq (2x150 bp). The authors' analysis ran thus. Reads were demultiplexed and collapsed into UMI consensus sequences with MIGEC, and V(D)J alignment was performed with MiXCR. Using edgeR on replicate PBMC samples, clonotypes were called vaccine-responding if FDR was below 0.01 and the log2 fold change was above 5 up to day 15. Each bulk clonotype was labeled CD4 or CD8 based on which sequenced repertoire, CD4 or CD8, contained the clonotype at higher abundance. Clonotype frequencies in memory subsets were weighted by FACS-sorted cell numbers to estimate each clone's distribution across memory phenotypes. TCRdb reprocessed the public reads (quality trimming at Q25 with fastp, clone calling with MiXCR) and kept in-frame beta chains. Rows with a matching CDR3 protein are joined into one entry that keeps the most common DNA and genes. TCRdb's processing, not the authors' own work, is the source of the V and J calls. Across this sample there are 46,000 or so distinct CDR3 sequences, with over 5.5% seen only once. Less than 11% of the sample is held by the ten biggest clonotypes.

This clonotype was obtained from a man aged 25-40 years who received the YFV17D yellow fever vaccine. The sample consisted of PBMCs, either bulk or a sorted T-cell subset (CD4+, CD8+, memory, or dextramer-sorted; not recorded which), taken 45 days after the yellow fever booster vaccination.

CDR3 protein: CASSQGLAGDTAYEQYF. The DNA reads TGTGCCAGCAGCCAGGGACTAGCGGGAGATACGGCCTACGAGCAGTACTTC. The sequence is built from TRBV7-8 and TRBJ2-7; the junction holds 14 bases that match TRBD2. The germline V gene specifies SGHVS as CDR1 and FQNEAQ as CDR2. From its cysteine to its phenylalanine, the CDR3 spans 17 amino acids. Only CDR3 DNA remains: 51 bases, in frame from the first base. V lost 5 bases and J lost 2 bases, and the count of bases not matched to a germline gene is 8.